The present T cell receptor (beta chain) was sequenced within a study of CD8 T cell repertoires and HIV-1 epitope variants. In the study overall: T cells were stimulated with Twenty-five Gag and Nef peptides separately. An uncultured baseline aliquot held 1M T cells. The study, taken as a whole, reports: Most of the nine antigen-specific clonotypes appeared cross-reactive to autologous or escape variants. This assay reports beta chains of antigen-expanded cells, not T cell function.

Germline-derived CDR1 and CDR2 are LNHNV and YYDKDF (reference sequence). The length of the CDR3 is 15 residues. Trimming removed 0 bases at V and 5 bases at J, with 12 bases between. This clone was picked up one time. Its specificity is not known. The assay was immunoSEQ multiplex PCR, and TCRdb's table has in-frame clones only and misses some. The sample holds about 4,600 clones, approximately 60% seen once. The chain carries TRBV15 and TRBJ2-3; weak D call: TRBD2 (6 bases). This clonotype was sampled from a male donor with HIV. Sequences were obtained from cultured CD8+ T cells derived from PBMCs. CDR3 DNA: TGTGCCACCAGCAGAGATGCGGGGAGTGGAGATACGCAGTATTTT. Encoded protein: CATSRDAGSGDTQYF.